The 9 T cell receptor beta chains below all came from one sample that was sequenced in a study of control samples from healthy donors and cancer patients. The protocol was immunoSEQ multiplex PCR, while the TCRdb copy is restricted to in-frame clones and leaves out a portion. The data contain around 50,000 clones, 85% to 95% of them singletons. Input material: blood. The receptors were gathered from a man in his thirties or forties in good health.

The rearrangement uses TRBV4-2 and TRBJ2-7; D not resolved. CDR1 is LGHNA and CDR2 is YNFKEQ in the germline V gene. The CDR3 runs 16 residues. Trimming removed 0 bases at V and 2 bases at J, with 14 bases between. CDR3 residues: CASSQDPLETAYEQYF. CDR3 DNA sequence: TGTGCCAGCAGCCAAGATCCGCTAGAAACGGCCTACGAGCAGTACTTC.

The gene calls are TRBV7-8 and TRBJ2-1; D is unresolved. Trimming left V 3 bases short and J 4 bases short, with 10 bases between. Germline CDR1 reads SGHVS; CDR2 reads FQNEAQ. The CDR3 contains 14 residues. The CDR3 loop is CASSFLGGYNEQFF. CDR3 sequence (DNA): TGTGCCAGCAGCTTTTTGGGCGGTTACAATGAGCAGTTCTTC.

V is TRBV10-3 and J is TRBJ2-3, with 8 positions matching TRBD2. The CDR3 runs 17 residues. The J segment lost 0 bases and the V segment lost 2 bases, leaving 7 bases of the junction unmatched. Germline V gene data show CDR1 as ENHRY and CDR2 as SYGVKD. Here the CDR3 reads CAISEVAGPSSTDTQYF. The CDR3 bases are TGTGCCATCAGTGAGGTAGCGGGACCTTCCAGCACAGATACGCAGTATTTT.

The chain combines TRBV5-4 with TRBJ2-7; D remains ambiguous. V was pared by 0 bases and J by 2 bases, with 6 bases between. CDR3 length: 13 residues. Germline-derived CDR1 and CDR2 are SGHNT and YYREEE (reference sequence). CDR3 nucleotides: TGTGCCAGCAGCTTGGGAGAAGCCTACGAGCAGTACTTC. This translates into CASSLGEAYEQYF. Variable domain in full (rest from reference TRBV5-4 and TRBJ2-7): ETGVTQSPTHLIKTRGQQVTLRCSSQSGHNTVSWYQQALGQGPQFIFQYYREEENGRGNFPPRFSGLQFPNYSSELNVNALELDDSALYLCASSLGEAYEQYFGPGTRLTVT.

The chain combines TRBV10-3 with TRBJ2-7; 12 bases agree with TRBD2. Per germline, CDR1 ENHRY and CDR2 SYGVKD. Trimming removed 10 bases from V and 6 bases from J; junction bases left unmatched: 7. The CDR3 contains 13 residues. The CDR3 reads CATRLAGDTEQYF. DNA of the CDR3: TGTGCCACGAGACTAGCGGGAGACACCGAGCAGTACTTC.

The J gene is TRBJ1-6, the V gene TRBV18; D gene uncertain. The germline V gene encodes CDR1 KGHSH and CDR2 LQKENI. Trimming took 1 base from V and 5 from J, leaving 9 bases between them. This CDR3 contains 15 residues. CDR3 bases: TGTGCCAGCTCACCACGGCAGCTACATAATTCACCCCTCCACTTT. It specifies CASSPRQLHNSPLHF.

Points on this clone: Other DNA variants within this sample encode the same CDR3. J is TRBJ1-1 and V is TRBV2, with 9 bases identical to TRBD1. The V gene's germline CDR1 is SNHLY and CDR2 FYNNEI. The CDR3 extends over 14 amino acids. V shed 6 bases, J shed 4 bases, and the junction held 6 bases outside the gene matches. CDR3 in DNA: TGTGCCAGCAGGGGTACAGGGGGCTTCACTGAAGCTTTCTTT. Translation: CASRGTGGFTEAFF.

This clone was observed once. This chain joins TRBV6-5 and TRBJ1-2, with D unclear. V was clipped by 0 bases and J by 4 bases, with 6 bases between them. Germline CDR1 reads MNHEY; CDR2 reads SVGAGI. The CDR3 runs 13 residues. The CDR3 nucleotides are TGTGCCAGCAGTTACTCGACCGTCTATGGCTACACCTTC. Residues: CASSYSTVYGYTF.

J is TRBJ1-6 and V is TRBV5-1, with D possibly matching TRBD1 (6 bases). The CDR3 is made up of 15 amino acids. Trimming stripped 4 bases from V and 7 bases from J, with 15 bases between. Germline CDR1 reads SGHRS; CDR2 reads YFSETQ. The CDR3 loop is CASSLEGQPNSPLHF. The CDR3 coding sequence is TGCGCCAGCAGCCTGGAAGGACAGCCGAATTCACCCCTCCACTTT.